This T cell receptor beta chain was observed in a study of sequential checkpoint blockade in melanoma. The treatment here: randomized to nivolumab then ipilimumab (arm A) or the reverse (arm B). Clones were read by immunoSEQ multiplex PCR, and TCRdb kept only the in-frame ones, dropping some. Among some 11,000 clones listed, approximately 79% were seen once. This clone was counted between two and nine times. CDR1 is MDHEN, CDR2 SYDVKM, per germline. V lost 4 bases to trimming and J lost 3 bases; unmatched junction nucleotides: 5. The CDR3 extends over 14 amino acids. The gene calls are TRBV28 and TRBJ1-2, with 7 bases fitting TRBD1. The TCR comes from a human donor with melanoma. The specimen was CD8+ T cells sorted from blood (inferred from file names), collected from a patient given nivolumab and ipilimumab in sequence. Here the CDR3 reads CASSYAGGYYGYTF. The CDR3 nucleotides are TGTGCCAGCAGTTACGCAGGGGGGTACTATGGCTACACCTTC.